One TCR beta chain is described in this entry. Trimming pared 2 bases from V and 6 bases from J, leaving 17 bases between. Germline CDR1 reads SGHVS; CDR2 reads FNYEAQ. This CDR3 has 16 amino acids. This entry is derived from a study of T cell responses to AZD1222 COVID-19 vaccine. Generated by immunoSEQ multiplex PCR, the TCRdb table keeps only in-frame clones and is missing some. The profile shows approximately 42,000 clones, around 88% of them singletons. The input for sequencing was peripheral blood, taken 28 days after the second AZD1222 dose. This TCR was sampled from an adult who received the AZD1222 COVID-19 vaccine. The chain links TRBV7-6 to TRBJ2-1; no reliable D call. In nucleotides, the CDR3 is TGTGCCAGCAGCTTACGGGCCTCCCTGTCCCTCAATGAGCAGTTCTTC. It is translated as CASSLRASLSLNEQFF. Filled out from reference TRBV7-6 and TRBJ2-1, the complete variable domain reads GAGVSQSPRYKVTKRGQDVALRCDPISGHVSLYWYRQALGQGPEFLTYFNYEAQQDKSGLPNDRFSAERPEGSISTLTIQRTEQRDSAMYRCASSLRASLSLNEQFFGPGTRLTVL.